The 14 T cell receptor beta chains presented below share a single source sample, sequenced in a study of cytomegalovirus exposure and HLA in healthy donors. The PCR was carried out with 60 Vbeta primers and 13 Jbeta primers. TCRdb keeps only in-frame clones here, not all; method: immunoSEQ multiplex PCR. Seen here are more than 80,000 clones, around 76% observed once, and the top ten hold under 7.5%. What was sequenced was PBMCs. These receptors were obtained from a woman between 50 and 59 years old in good health and CMV-seropositive.

The chain carries TRBV28 and TRBJ1-1; no clear D gene. The CDR3 spans 14 residues. V was pared by 4 bases and J by 4 bases, with 13 bases between. CDR1 is MDHEN, CDR2 SYDVKM, per germline. As DNA, the CDR3 is TGTGCCAGCAGTTCCGGGTGGAGGGTCACTGAAGCTTTCTTT. This codes for CASSSGWRVTEAFF.

The gene calls are TRBV11-1 and TRBJ2-5; 8 nucleotides agree with TRBD1. CDR3 length: 15 amino acids. J gave up 5 bases and V 2 bases, and 7 bases lay outside the gene matches. Germline loops: CDR1 SGHAT, CDR2 FQDESV (reference sequence). CDR3 sequence reads: CASSLRAGGYETQYF. The CDR3 bases are TGTGCCAGCAGCTTAAGGGCAGGGGGCTACGAGACCCAGTACTTC.

This chain uses TRBV10-3 with TRBJ1-5; D perhaps matches TRBD1 (6 bases). Germline-derived CDR1 and CDR2 are ENHRY and SYGVKD. The germline V and J ends were trimmed by 3 bases and 5 bases, with 14 bases remaining between them. CDR3 length: 15 amino acids. The CDR3 loop reads CAISDPGAKYQPQHF. The CDR3 bases are TGTGCCATCAGTGATCCAGGGGCGAAGTATCAGCCCCAGCATTTT.

This clone was picked up one time. This chain uses TRBV19 with TRBJ1-1; weak D call: TRBD1 (5 bases). The germline gives CDR1 LNHDA, CDR2 SQIVND (reference sequence). This CDR3 is 15 amino acids long. Trimming took off 6 bases at V and 1 base at J, with 15 bases between the two ends. The CDR3 DNA is TGTGCCAGTAGCAATCCGGGACTGAAGAACACTGAAGCTTTCTTT. This translates into CASSNPGLKNTEAFF.

This clone occurred once. The chain joins TRBV29-1 to TRBJ2-1; TRBD1 agrees at 10 bases. The J segment lost 9 bases and the V segment lost 3 bases, leaving 2 bases of the junction unmatched. CDR3 size: 12 residues. The germline V gene has CDR1 SQVTM and CDR2 ANQGSEA. CDR3 loop: CSVDDRGPEQFF. CDR3 bases: TGCAGCGTTGACGACAGGGGGCCTGAGCAGTTCTTC.

The V and J genes are TRBV4-3 and TRBJ2-2; possible D gene TRBD1, 6 bases. V gave up 1 base and J gave up 3 bases, with 9 bases separating them. Germline V gives CDR1 LGHNA, CDR2 YSLEER. This CDR3 contains 15 residues. The CDR3 coding sequence is TGCGCCAGCAGCCAAGGACAGGCCGACACCGGGGAGCTGTTTTTT. It specifies CASSQGQADTGELFF.

V gene TRBV2 combines with J gene TRBJ1-2; 10 nucleotides line up with TRBD1. The CDR3 has 14 residues. The J segment lost 8 bases and the V segment lost 3 bases, leaving 6 bases of the junction unmatched. Germline values: CDR1 SNHLY, CDR2 FYNNEI. CDR3 coding DNA: TGTGCCAGCAGTGACCGCGGGACAGGGGACGGCTACACCTTC. Residues: CASSDRGTGDGYTF.

This clone occurred a few times. The chain links TRBV7-8 to TRBJ1-2, with TRBD1 identical over 12 bases. Germline V gene sequence: CDR1 SGHVS, CDR2 FQNEAQ. V lost 1 base, J lost 5 bases, and 5 bases stayed unmatched. There are 16 residues in the CDR3. The CDR3 protein is CASSLGGTGGWYGYTF. CDR3 coding DNA: TGTGCCAGCAGCTTAGGGGGGACAGGGGGCTGGTATGGCTACACCTTC.

The chain has TRBV9 and TRBJ2-3, with TRBD2 matching 9 bases. V lost 0 bases and J lost 4; bases outside the gene matches: 6. This CDR3 spans 16 amino acids. Germline-derived CDR1 and CDR2 are SGDLS and YYNGEE. CDR3 DNA sequence: TGTGCCAGCAGCGTAGGTCTAGCGGGGTGGGCAGATACGCAGTATTTT. This codes for CASSVGLAGWADTQYF.

The rearrangement joins TRBV5-1 to TRBJ2-7; 7 positions agree with TRBD1. This CDR3 is 13 amino acids long. V was pared by 9 bases and J by 2 bases, with 8 bases of the junction left unmatched. Germline V gene lookup returns CDR1 SGHRS and CDR2 YFSETQ. This chain's CDR3 is CATRGQSTYEQYF. CDR3 nucleotide sequence: TGCGCCACCCGGGGACAGAGCACCTACGAGCAGTACTTC.

This chain joins TRBV27 and TRBJ2-5; 9 bases fit TRBD1. This CDR3 contains 14 residues. Germline CDR1 is MNHEY and CDR2 is SMNVEV (reference sequence). V gave up 7 bases and J gave up 3 bases; unmatched junction bases: 6. The CDR3 spells CASTRRQGEETQYF. CDR3 bases: TGTGCCAGCACCCGCCGACAGGGGGAAGAGACCCAGTACTTC.

The chain links TRBV5-1 to TRBJ1-4; 8 nucleotides agree with TRBD1. V dropped 9 bases and J dropped 5; count of bases not matched to a gene: 6. This CDR3 is 13 amino acids long. Germline CDR1 and CDR2: SGHRS and YFSETQ. CDR3 protein: CATRQGPNEKLFF. The CDR3, as DNA: TGCGCCACCAGACAGGGGCCAAATGAAAAACTGTTTTTT. Together with reference TRBV5-1 and TRBJ1-4, the CDR3 gives the full variable domain: KAGVTQTPRYLIKTRGQQVTLSCSPISGHRSVSWYQQTPGQGLQFLFEYFSETQRNKGNFPGRFSGRQFSNSRSEMNVSTLELGDSALYLCATRQGPNEKLFFGSGTQLSVL.

The chain couples TRBV5-1 to TRBJ1-2, with D possibly TRBD1 on 6 matching bases. CDR1 is SGHRS, CDR2 YFSETQ, per germline. The CDR3 totals 14 residues. V was shortened by 4 bases and J by 5 bases, with 15 bases between the two germline ends. The DNA of the CDR3 is TGCGCCAGCAGCCGGGACACCTCTACTTATGGCTACACCTTC. It is translated as CASSRDTSTYGYTF.

This clone appeared once. This chain connects TRBV5-1 to TRBJ2-7; weak D call: TRBD2 (6 bases). With 5 bases removed from V and 5 bases from J, the gap between germline ends came to 14 bases. The CDR3 is made up of 13 amino acids. Germline loops: CDR1 SGHRS, CDR2 YFSETQ. DNA for the CDR3: TGCGCCAGCAGTCAAGTAGGGGAGGACGAGCAGTACTTC. Its protein product is CASSQVGEDEQYF.